This paragraph covers one T cell receptor (beta chain) sequence. These data originate in a study of blood T cell repertoires in COVID-19. The assay was immunoSEQ multiplex PCR, and TCRdb's table has in-frame clones only and misses some. This sample has 200,000 to 250,000 clones; around 80% occur once, and the top ten carry about a sixth. Sequenced input: peripheral blood. This clonotype was obtained from a woman of 80 years or more with active or convalescent COVID-19.

The CDR3 is CASRGTVYGYTF. As DNA, the CDR3 is TGTGCCAGCAGGGGGACAGTTTATGGCTACACCTTC. The gene calls are TRBV6-5 and TRBJ1-2, with TRBD1 identical over 7 bases. This CDR3 spans 12 amino acids. Germline assignment: CDR1 MNHEY and CDR2 SVGAGI. V shed 6 bases, J shed 5 bases, and the junction held 3 bases outside the gene matches.